This paragraph reports one T cell receptor (beta chain). No antigen is known for it. This sample was included in a study of siplizumab effects on memory and regulatory T cells. The germline CDR1 and CDR2 sequences are SNHLY and FYNNEI. Between the trimmed V and J ends, which lost 4 bases and 4 bases, there was a span of 16 bases. The CDR3 length is 15 residues. Study-level findings and limits: With siplizumab, mappable alloreactive CD4+ clones averaged around 71% Treg-derived, versus less than 30% in controls. Sequences below about 10^-5 frequency were poorly captured, limiting mapping of alloreactive clones. A significant reduction in alloreactive sequences traceable to unstimulated CD4+ memory cells was produced by siplizumab.

It was about 10^5 TCR templates that were assayed per sample. TCRdb's table, derived via immunoSEQ multiplex PCR, lists solely in-frame clones and lacks some. The sample consists of fewer than 70,000 clones, about 90% of them appearing once. This TCR was recovered from a human donor in good health. The rearrangement links TRBV2 to TRBJ1-2; D is unresolved. The sequenced sample was Tregs sorted from blood. The CDR3 DNA reads as TGTGCCAGCAGTGGAGGCGGGTACGGGCTCTATGGCTACACCTTC. The encoded protein is CASSGGGYGLYGYTF.